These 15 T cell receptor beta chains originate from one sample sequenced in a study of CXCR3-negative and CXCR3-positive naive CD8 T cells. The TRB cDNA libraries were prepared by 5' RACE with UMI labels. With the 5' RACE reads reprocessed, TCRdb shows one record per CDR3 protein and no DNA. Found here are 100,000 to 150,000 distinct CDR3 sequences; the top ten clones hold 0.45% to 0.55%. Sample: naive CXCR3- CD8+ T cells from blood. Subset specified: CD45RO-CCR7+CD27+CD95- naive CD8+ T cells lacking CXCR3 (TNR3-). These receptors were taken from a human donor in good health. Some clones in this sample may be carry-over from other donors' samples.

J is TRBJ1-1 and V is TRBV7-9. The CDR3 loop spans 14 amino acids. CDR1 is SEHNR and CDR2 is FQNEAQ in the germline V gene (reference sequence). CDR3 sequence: CASRSDAVWTEAFF.

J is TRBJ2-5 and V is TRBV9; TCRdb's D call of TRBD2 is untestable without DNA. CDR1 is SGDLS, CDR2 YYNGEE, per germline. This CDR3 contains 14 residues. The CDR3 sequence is CASSVDTSAETQYF.

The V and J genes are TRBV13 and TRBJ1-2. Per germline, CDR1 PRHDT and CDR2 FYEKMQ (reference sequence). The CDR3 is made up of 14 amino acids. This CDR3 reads CASSLRGWNYGYTF.

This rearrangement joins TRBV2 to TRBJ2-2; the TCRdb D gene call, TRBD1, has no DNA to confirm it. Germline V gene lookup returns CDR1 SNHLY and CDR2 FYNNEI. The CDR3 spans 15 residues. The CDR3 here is CASTASGASTGELFF.

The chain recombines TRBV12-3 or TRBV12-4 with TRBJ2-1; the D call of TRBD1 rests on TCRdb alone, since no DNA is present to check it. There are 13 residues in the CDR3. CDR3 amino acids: CASGGFSYNEQFF.

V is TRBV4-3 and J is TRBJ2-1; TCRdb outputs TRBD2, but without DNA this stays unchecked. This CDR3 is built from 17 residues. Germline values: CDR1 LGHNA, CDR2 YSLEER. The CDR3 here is CASSPTSGGGPYNEQFF.

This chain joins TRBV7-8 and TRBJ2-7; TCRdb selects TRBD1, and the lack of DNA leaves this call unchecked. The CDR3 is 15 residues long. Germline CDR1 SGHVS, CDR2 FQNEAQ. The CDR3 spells CASSLGVAGNYEQYF.

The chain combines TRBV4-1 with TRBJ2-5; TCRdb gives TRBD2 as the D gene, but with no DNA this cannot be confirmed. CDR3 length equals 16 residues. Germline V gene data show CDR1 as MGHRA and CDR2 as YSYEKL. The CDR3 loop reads CASSQGLAGGEETQYF.

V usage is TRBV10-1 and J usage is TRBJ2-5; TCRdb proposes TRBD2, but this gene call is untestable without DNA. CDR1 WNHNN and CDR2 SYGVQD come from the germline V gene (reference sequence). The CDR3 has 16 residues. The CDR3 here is CASSELVAGGQETQYF.

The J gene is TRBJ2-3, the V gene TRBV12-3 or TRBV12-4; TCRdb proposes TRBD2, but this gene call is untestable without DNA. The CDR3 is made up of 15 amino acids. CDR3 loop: CASSLTPSGTDTQYF.

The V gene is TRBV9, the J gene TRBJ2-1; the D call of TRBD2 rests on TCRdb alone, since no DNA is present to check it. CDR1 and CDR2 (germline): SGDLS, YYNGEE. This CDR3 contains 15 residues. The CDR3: CASSQQGLTYNEQFF.

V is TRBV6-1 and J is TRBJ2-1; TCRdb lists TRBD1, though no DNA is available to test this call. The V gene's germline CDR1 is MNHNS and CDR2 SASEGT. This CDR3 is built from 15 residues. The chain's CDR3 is CASSEWAGVTGDGFF.

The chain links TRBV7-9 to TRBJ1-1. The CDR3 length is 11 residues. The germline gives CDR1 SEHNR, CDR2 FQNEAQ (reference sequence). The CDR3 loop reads CASSLASEAFF.

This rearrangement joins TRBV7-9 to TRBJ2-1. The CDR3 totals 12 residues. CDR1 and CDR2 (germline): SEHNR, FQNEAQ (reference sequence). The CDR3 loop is CASSLMVGEQFF.

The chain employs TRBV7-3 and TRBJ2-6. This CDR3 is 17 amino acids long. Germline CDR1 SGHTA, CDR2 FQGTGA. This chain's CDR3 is CASSLGFSGSGANVLTF.